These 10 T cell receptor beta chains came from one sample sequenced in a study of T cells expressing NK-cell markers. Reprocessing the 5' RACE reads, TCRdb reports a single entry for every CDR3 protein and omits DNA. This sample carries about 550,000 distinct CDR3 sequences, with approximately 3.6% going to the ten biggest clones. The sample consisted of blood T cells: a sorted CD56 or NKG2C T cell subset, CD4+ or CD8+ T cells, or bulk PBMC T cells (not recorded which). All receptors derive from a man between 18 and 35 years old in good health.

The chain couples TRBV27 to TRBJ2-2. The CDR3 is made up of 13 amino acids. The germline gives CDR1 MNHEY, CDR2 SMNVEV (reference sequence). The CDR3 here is CASSITNTGELFF.

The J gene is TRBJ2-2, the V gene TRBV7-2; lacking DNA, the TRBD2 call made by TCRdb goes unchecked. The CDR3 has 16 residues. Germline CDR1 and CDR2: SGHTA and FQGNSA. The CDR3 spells CASSLLAVTNTGELFF.

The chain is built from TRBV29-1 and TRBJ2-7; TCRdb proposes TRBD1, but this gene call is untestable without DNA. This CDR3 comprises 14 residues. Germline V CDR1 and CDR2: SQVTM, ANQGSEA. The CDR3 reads CSVGHRGRVYEQYF.

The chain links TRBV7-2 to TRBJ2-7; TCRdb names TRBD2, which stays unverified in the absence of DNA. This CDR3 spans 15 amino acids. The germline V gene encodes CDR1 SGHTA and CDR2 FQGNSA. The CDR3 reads CASSYSSGATYEQYF.

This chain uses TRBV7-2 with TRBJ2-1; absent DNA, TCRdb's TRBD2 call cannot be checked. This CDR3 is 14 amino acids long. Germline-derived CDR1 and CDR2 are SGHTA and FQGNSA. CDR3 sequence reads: CASSLAGPTAEQFF.

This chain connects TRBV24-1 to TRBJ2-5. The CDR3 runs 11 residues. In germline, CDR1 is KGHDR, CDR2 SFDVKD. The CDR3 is CATSQLETQYF.

CDR3 loop: CSARREGQRNTIYF. The chain links TRBV20-1 to TRBJ1-3. This CDR3 has 14 amino acids. CDR1 is DFQATT, CDR2 SNEGSKA, per germline (reference sequence).

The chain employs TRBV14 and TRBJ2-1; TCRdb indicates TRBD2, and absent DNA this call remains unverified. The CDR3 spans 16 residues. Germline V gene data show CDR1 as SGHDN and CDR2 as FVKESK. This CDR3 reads CASSQGGRRFGNEQFF.

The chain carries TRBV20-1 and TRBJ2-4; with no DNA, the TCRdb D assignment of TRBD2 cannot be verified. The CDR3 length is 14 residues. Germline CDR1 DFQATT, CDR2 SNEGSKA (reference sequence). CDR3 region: CSARLADIKNIQYF.

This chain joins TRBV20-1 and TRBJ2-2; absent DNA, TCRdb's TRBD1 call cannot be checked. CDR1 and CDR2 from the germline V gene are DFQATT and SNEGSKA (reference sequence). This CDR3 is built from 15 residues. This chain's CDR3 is CSARDGRGHTGELFF.